This T cell receptor beta chain was sequenced for a study of blood T cell repertoires in COVID-19. Study details: Acute-phase and convalescent COVID-19 samples originated in the United States, Italy and Spain. From T cells, B-cell-depleted T cells, or PBMCs came the material, which was cDNA or gDNA.

Trimming left V 2 bases short and J 3 bases short, with 10 bases between. The CDR3 runs 15 residues. Germline V gives CDR1 SEHNR, CDR2 FQNEAQ (reference sequence). Here immunoSEQ multiplex PCR was the method, and the copy in TCRdb shows in-frame clones only, minus some. The table shows approximately 300,000 clones, with 80% to 90% occurring only once. The sequence derives from a man between 35 and 55 years old with acute or convalescent COVID-19. This chain uses TRBV7-9 with TRBJ2-2, with D perhaps matching TRBD1 (6 bases). The sample was peripheral blood. Here the CDR3 DNA reads TGTGCCAGCAGCTTACGACAGGTGTACACCGGGGAGCTGTTTTTT. It is translated as CASSLRQVYTGELFF.